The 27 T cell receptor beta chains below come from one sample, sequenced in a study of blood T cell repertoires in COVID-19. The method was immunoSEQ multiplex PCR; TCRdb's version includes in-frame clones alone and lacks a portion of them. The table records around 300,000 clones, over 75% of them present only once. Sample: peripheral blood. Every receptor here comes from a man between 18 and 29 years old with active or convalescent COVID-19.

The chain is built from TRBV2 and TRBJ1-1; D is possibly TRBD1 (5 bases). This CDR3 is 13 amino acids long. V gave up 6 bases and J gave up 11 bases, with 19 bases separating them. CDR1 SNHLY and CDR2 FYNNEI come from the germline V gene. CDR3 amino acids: CASSGDRATGAFF. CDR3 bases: TGTGCCAGCAGCGGAGACAGAGCTACTGGGGCTTTCTTT.

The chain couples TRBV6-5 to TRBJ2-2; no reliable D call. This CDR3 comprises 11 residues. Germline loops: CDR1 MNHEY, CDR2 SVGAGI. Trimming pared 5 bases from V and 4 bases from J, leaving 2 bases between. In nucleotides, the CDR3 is TGTGCCAGCAGTCGCACCGGGGAGCTGTTTTTT. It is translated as CASSRTGELFF.

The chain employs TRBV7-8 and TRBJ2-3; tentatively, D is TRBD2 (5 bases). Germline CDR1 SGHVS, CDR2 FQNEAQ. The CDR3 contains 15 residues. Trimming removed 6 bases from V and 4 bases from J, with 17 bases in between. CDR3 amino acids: CASSELVRIADTQYF. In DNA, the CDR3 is TGTGCCAGCAGTGAACTAGTCCGTATCGCAGATACGCAGTATTTT.

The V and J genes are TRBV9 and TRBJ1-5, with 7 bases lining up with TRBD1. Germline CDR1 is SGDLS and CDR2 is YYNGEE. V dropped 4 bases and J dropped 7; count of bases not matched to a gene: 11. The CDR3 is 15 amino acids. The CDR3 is CASSRGEGAGQPQHF. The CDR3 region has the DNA TGTGCCAGCAGCCGGGGCGAGGGGGCTGGGCAGCCCCAGCATTTT.

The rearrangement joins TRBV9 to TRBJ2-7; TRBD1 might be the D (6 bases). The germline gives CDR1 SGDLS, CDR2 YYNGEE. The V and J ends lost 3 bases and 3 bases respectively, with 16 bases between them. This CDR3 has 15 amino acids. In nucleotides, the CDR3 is TGTGCCAGCAGCGAACAGGGATTCGCTGGCTACGAGCAGTACTTC. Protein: CASSEQGFAGYEQYF.

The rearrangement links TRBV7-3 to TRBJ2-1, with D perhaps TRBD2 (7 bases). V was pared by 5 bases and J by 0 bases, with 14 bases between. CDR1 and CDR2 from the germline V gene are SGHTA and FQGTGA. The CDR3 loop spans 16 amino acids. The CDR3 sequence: CASSPRGGGSYNEQFF. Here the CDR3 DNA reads TGTGCCAGCAGCCCGAGGGGGGGCGGCTCCTACAATGAGCAGTTCTTC.

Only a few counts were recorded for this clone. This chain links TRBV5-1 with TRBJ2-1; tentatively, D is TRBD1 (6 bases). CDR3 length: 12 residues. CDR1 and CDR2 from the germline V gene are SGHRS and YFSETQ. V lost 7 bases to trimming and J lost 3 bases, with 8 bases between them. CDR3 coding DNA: TGCGCCAGCGGGGGCGTCTACAATGAGCAGTTCTTC. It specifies CASGGVYNEQFF.

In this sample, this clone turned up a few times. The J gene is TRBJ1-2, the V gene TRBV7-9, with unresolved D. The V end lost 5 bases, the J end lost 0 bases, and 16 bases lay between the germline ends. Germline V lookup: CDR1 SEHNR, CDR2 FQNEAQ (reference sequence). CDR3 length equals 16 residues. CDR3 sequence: CASSPTRRESNYGYTF. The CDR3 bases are TGTGCCAGCAGCCCAACGAGGAGGGAATCTAACTATGGCTACACCTTC.

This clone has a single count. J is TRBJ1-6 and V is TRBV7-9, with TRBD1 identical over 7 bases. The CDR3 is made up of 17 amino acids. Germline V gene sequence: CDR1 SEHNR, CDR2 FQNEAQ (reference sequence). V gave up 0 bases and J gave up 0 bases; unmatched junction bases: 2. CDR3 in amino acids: CASSLAGDSSYNSPLHF. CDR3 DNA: TGTGCCAGCAGCTTAGCGGGGGACAGCTCCTATAATTCACCCCTCCACTTT.

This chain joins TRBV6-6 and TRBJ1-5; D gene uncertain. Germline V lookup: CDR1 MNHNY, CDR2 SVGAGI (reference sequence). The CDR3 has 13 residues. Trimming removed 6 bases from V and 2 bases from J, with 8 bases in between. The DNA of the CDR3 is TGTGCCAGCAGAGAGGCTGGCAATCAGCCCCAGCATTTT. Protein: CASREAGNQPQHF.

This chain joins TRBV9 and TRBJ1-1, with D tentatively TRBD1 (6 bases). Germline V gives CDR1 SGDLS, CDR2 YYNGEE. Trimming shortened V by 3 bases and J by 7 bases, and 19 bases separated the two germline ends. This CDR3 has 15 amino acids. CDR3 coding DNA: TGTGCCAGCAGCGGATCTTCTGACAGGATTAATGAAGCTTTCTTT. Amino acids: CASSGSSDRINEAFF.

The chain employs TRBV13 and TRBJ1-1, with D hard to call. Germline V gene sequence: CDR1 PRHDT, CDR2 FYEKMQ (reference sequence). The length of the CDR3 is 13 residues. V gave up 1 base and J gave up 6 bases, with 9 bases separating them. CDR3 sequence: CASSLEQFAEAFF. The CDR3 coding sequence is TGTGCCAGCAGCTTAGAACAGTTCGCTGAAGCTTTCTTT. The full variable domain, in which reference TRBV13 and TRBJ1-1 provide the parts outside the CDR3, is AAGVIQSPRHLIKEKRETATLKCYPIPRHDTVYWYQQGPGQDPQFLISFYEKMQSDKGSIPDRFSAQQFSDYHSELNMSSLELGDSALYFCASSLEQFAEAFFGQGTRLTVV.

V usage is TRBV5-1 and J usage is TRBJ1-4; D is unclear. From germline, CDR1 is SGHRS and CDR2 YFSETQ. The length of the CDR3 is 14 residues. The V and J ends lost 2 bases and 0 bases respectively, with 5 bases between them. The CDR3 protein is CASSFVATNEKLFF. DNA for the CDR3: TGCGCCAGCAGCTTCGTTGCAACTAATGAAAAACTGTTTTTT.

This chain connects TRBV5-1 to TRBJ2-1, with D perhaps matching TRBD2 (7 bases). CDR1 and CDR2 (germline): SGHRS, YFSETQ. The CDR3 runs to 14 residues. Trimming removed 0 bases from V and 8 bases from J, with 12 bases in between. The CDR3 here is CASSLAAGAYEQFF. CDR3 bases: TGCGCCAGCAGCTTGGCCGCGGGGGCGTATGAGCAGTTCTTC. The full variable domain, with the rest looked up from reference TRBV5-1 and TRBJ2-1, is KAGVTQTPRYLIKTRGQQVTLSCSPISGHRSVSWYQQTPGQGLQFLFEYFSETQRNKGNFPGRFSGRQFSNSRSEMNVSTLELGDSALYLCASSLAAGAYEQFFGPGTRLTVL.

The DNA for the CDR3 is TGTGCCAGTAGTATTTTCGGCGGGGGGGCATACAATGAGCAGTTCTTC. Translation: CASSIFGGGAYNEQFF. The chain is built from TRBV19 and TRBJ2-1, with 9 bases matching TRBD2. The CDR3 sequence is 16 residues long. Trimming at V came to 3 bases and at J to 4 bases, leaving 7 bases not matched to a gene. The V gene's germline CDR1 is LNHDA and CDR2 SQIVND (reference sequence). The full variable domain, in which reference TRBV19 and TRBJ2-1 provide the parts outside the CDR3, is DGGITQSPKYLFRKEGQNVTLSCEQNLNHDAMYWYRQDPGQGLRLIYYSQIVNDFQKGDIAEGYSVSREKKESFPLTVTSAQKNPTAFYLCASSIFGGGAYNEQFFGPGTRLTVL.

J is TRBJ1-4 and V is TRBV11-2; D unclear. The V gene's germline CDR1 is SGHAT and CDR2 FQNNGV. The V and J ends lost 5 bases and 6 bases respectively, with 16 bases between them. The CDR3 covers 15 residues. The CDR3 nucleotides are TGTGCCAGCAGCCCTCGCTCCGGGAGGGATGAAAAACTGTTTTTT. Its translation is CASSPRSGRDEKLFF.

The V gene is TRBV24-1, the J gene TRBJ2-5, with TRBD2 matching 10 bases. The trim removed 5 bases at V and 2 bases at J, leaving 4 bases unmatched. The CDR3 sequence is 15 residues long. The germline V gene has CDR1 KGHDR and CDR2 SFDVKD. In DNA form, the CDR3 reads TGTGCCACCAGTGCCGGTAGCGGGGGGCAAGAGACCCAGTACTTC. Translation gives CATSAGSGGQETQYF.

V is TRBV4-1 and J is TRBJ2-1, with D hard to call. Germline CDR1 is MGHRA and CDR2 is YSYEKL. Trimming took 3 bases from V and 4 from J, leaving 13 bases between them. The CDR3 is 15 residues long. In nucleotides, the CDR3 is TGCGCCAGCAGCCAGGCAGGATACCCTTACAATGAGCAGTTCTTC. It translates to CASSQAGYPYNEQFF.

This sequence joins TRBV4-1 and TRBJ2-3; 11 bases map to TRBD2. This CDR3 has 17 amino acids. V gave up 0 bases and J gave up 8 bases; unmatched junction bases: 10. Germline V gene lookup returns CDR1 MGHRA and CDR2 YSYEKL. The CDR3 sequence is CASSQERSGGAEGTQYF. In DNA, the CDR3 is TGCGCCAGCAGCCAAGAGCGTAGCGGGGGGGCCGAGGGTACGCAGTATTTT.

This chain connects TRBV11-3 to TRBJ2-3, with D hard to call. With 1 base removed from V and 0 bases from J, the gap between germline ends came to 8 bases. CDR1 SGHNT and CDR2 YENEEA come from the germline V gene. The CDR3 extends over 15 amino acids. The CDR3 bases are TGTGCCAGCAGCTTAGGCGGATCAAGCACAGATACGCAGTATTTT. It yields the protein CASSLGGSSTDTQYF.

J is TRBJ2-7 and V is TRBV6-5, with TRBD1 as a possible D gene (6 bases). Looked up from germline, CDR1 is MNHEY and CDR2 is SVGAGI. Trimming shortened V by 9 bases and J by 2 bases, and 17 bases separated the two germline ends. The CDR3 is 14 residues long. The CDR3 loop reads CARAQRTETYEQYF. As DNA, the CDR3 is TGTGCCAGAGCCCAAAGGACAGAGACCTACGAGCAGTACTTC.

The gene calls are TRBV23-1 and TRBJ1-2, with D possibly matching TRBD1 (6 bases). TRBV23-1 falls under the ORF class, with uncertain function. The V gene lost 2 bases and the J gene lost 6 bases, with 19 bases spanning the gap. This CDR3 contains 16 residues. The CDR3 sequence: CASSQQQGFKEDGYTF. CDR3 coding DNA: TGCGCCAGCAGTCAACAACAGGGTTTCAAGGAAGATGGCTACACCTTC.

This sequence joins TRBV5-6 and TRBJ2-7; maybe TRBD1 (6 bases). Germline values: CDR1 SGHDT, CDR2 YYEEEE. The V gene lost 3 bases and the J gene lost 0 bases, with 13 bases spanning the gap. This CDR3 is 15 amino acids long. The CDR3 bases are TGTGCCAGCAGCTACTGGACAGCGAGCTCCTACGAGCAGTACTTC. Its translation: CASSYWTASSYEQYF.

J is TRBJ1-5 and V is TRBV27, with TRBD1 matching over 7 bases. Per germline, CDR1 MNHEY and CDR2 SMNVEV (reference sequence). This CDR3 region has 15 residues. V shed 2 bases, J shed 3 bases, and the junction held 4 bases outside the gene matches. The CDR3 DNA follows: TGTGCCAGCAGTTTAGCAGGGGGGTTCAATCAGCCCCAGCATTTT. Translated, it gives CASSLAGGFNQPQHF.

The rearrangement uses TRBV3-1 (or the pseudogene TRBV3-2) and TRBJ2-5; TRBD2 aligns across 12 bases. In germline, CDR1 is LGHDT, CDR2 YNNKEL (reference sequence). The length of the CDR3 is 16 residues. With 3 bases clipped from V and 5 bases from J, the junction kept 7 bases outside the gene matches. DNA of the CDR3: TGTGCCAGCAGCCAGGGACTAGCGGGTGCAGGGGAGACCCAGTACTTC. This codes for CASSQGLAGAGETQYF.

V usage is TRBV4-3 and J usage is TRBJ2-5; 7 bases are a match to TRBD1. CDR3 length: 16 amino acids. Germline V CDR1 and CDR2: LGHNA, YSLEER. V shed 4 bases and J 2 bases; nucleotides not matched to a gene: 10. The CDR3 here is CASSRGGQDRQETQYF. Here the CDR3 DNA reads TGCGCCAGCAGCCGAGGAGGTCAGGACAGGCAAGAGACCCAGTACTTC.

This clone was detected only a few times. CDR3 sequence (DNA): TGTGCCAGTAAAACAGCCTTCTCCTACAATGAGCAGTTCTTC. Translation: CASKTAFSYNEQFF. The rearrangement links TRBV19 to TRBJ2-1; D not certain. This CDR3 is built from 14 residues. V was shortened by 7 bases and J by 0 bases, with 10 bases between the two germline ends. The germline V gene has CDR1 LNHDA and CDR2 SQIVND (reference sequence).